One T cell receptor beta chain is described in this entry. This specimen comes from a study of T cell responses to AZD1222 COVID-19 vaccine. Generated by immunoSEQ multiplex PCR, the TCRdb table keeps only in-frame clones and is missing some. The table shows about 140,000 clones, with 92% occurring only once. V shed 2 bases, J shed 0 bases, and the junction held 2 bases outside the gene matches. Per germline, CDR1 SGHTA and CDR2 FQGTGA. The CDR3 is 15 residues long. The V call is TRBV7-3, the J call TRBJ2-3, with 7 bases fitting TRBD2. Sequenced material: peripheral blood, taken 28 days after the second AZD1222 dose. This receptor was obtained from an adult who received the AZD1222 COVID-19 vaccine. The CDR3 DNA sequence: TGTGCCAGCAGCTTAGTGGGAGGGAGCACAGATACGCAGTATTTT. Amino acids: CASSLVGGSTDTQYF.